This passage covers 5 T cell receptor beta chains from one sample sequenced in a study of identical twins (dated by TCRdb to about 2016). Library preparation employed 5' RACE. Instrument used: Illumina HiSeq 2000. Using fastp trimming at Q25 and MiXCR clonotype assembly, TCRdb reanalyzed the public sequencing data and kept in-frame beta chains. Records with the same CDR3 protein are collapsed into one entry carrying the most frequent genes and DNA. The sample table contains about 340,000 distinct CDR3 sequences; only one count was recorded for approximately 13% of them. 6% to 9% of the sample lies in the top ten. This sample also appeared in a second study, on yellow fever vaccine responses in identical twins.

Sequenced input: CD8+ T cells sorted from blood. These receptors all stem from a woman aged 18-30 years in good health.

The rearrangement joins TRBV12-3 or TRBV12-4 to TRBJ1-1; the match to TRBD1 covers 7 bases. J gave up 0 bases and V 6 bases, and 10 bases lay outside the gene matches. The CDR3 is 16 residues long. This chain's CDR3 is CASSLPGQRVNTEAFF. The CDR3 DNA reads as TGTGCCAGCAGCCTCCCGGGACAGAGAGTGAACACTGAAGCTTTCTTT.

The V and J genes are TRBV11-2 and TRBJ2-5, with TRBD2 as a possible D gene (5 bases). Germline CDR1 and CDR2: SGHAT and FQNNGV. The V gene lost 0 bases and the J gene lost 4 bases, with 18 bases spanning the gap. The CDR3 covers 17 residues. CDR3 in amino acids: CASSLEAGGRTLETQYF. CDR3 in DNA: TGTGCCAGCAGCTTAGAAGCTGGAGGACGGACCCTAGAGACCCAGTACTTC.

This chain connects TRBV5-5 to TRBJ2-7; 10 nucleotides align to TRBD1. This CDR3 comprises 18 residues. The V gene's germline CDR1 is SGHKS and CDR2 YYEKEE (reference sequence). V lost 10 bases, J lost 2 bases, and 21 bases stayed unmatched. The CDR3 nucleotides read TGTGCCTGCAAGACAGGGGGCGAAACTAGCCTACTCCCCTACGAGCAGTACTTC. This codes for CACKTGGETSLLPYEQYF. The variable domain in full, completed from reference TRBV5-5 and TRBJ2-7, reads DAGVTQSPTHLIKTRGQQVTLRCSPISGHKSVSWYQQVLGQGPQFIFQYYEKEERGRGNFPDRFSARQFPNYSSELNVNALLLGDSALYLCACKTGGETSLLPYEQYFGPGTRLTVT.

The table lists this clonotype with a few counts. The gene calls are TRBV10-3 and TRBJ1-2, with a possible D match to TRBD1 (6 bases). The CDR3 sequence is 15 residues long. V was clipped by 10 bases and J by 2 bases, with 20 bases between them. Looked up from germline, CDR1 is ENHRY and CDR2 is SYGVKD. CDR3 sequence reads: CATRSTGIVNYGYTF. As DNA, the CDR3 is TGTGCCACCCGATCGACAGGTATCGTCAACTATGGCTACACCTTC.

In DNA, the CDR3 is TGCGCCAGCAGCCAACCCCAATGGGGGGGTCTTGCTAACGAGCAGTACTTC. Residues: CASSQPQWGGLANEQYF. The V and J genes are TRBV4-1 and TRBJ2-7; TRBD2 agrees at 7 bases. The junction had 15 bases not matched to a gene; V was cut back by 2 bases and J by 5 bases. In germline, CDR1 is MGHRA, CDR2 YSYEKL. CDR3 length: 17 residues.